The sequence of this T cell receptor beta chain was determined in a study of cytomegalovirus exposure and HLA in healthy donors. The PCR ran on 60 Vbeta and 13 Jbeta primers. TCRdb keeps only in-frame clones here, not all; method: immunoSEQ multiplex PCR. The sample holds some 240,000 clones, about 90% seen once. With V trimmed by 0 bases and J by 5 bases, 9 bases remained unmatched. The CDR3 loop spans 16 amino acids. Germline-derived CDR1 and CDR2 are MNHEY and SVGAGI. What was sequenced was PBMCs. This clonotype was sampled from a girl aged 2 to 10 in good health and CMV-seronegative. J is TRBJ1-2 and V is TRBV6-5; 7 nucleotides line up with TRBD1. The DNA of the CDR3 is TGTGCCAGCAGTTACTCGACGGGACAGAGAACATATGGCTACACCTTC. Residues: CASSYSTGQRTYGYTF.